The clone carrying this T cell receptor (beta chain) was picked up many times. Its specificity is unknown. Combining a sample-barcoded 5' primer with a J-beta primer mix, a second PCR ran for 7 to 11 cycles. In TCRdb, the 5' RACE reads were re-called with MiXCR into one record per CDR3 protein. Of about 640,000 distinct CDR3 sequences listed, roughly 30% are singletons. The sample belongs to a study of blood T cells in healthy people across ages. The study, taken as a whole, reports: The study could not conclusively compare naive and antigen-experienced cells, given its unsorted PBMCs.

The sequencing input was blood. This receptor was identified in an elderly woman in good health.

The CDR3 region is CASSYPGSQGGYGYTF. CDR3 nucleotide sequence: TGTGCCAGCAGCTACCCGGGCTCTCAGGGGGGCTATGGCTACACCTTC. The chain recombines TRBV5-6 with TRBJ1-2; 7 bases map to TRBD1. This CDR3 is 16 amino acids long. Germline CDR1 and CDR2: SGHDT and YYEEEE. Trimming at V came to 3 bases and at J to 4 bases, leaving 12 bases not matched to a gene.